This T cell receptor beta chain was sequenced during a study of shared clonotypes between healthy human individuals. Terminally differentiated effector memory CD45RA+ cells were excluded by CCR7 positive selection of CD45RO-negative cells. Libraries were prepared by immunoSEQ multiplex PCR; TCRdb keeps only in-frame clonotypes and omits some of them. The table includes some 2,000,000 clones, less than 95% detected once. V shed 3 bases and J shed 4 bases, with 18 bases lying between them. The CDR3 length is 16 residues. CDR1 is ENHRY and CDR2 is SYGVKD in the germline V gene. The sequence came from a man younger than 30 in good health. The rearrangement joins TRBV10-3 to TRBJ1-2; D is perhaps TRBD1 (5 bases). The sequencing input was naive CD8+ T cells sorted from blood. In DNA form, the CDR3 reads TGTGCCATCAGTGAAAGAGGGGTGGTCGCGGGCTATGGCTACACCTTC. Translating gives CAISERGVVAGYGYTF.